The 5 T cell receptor beta chains below come from one sample, sequenced in a study of cytomegalovirus exposure and HLA in healthy donors. Only in-frame clones appear in the TCRdb table, and some are missing; sequencing was by immunoSEQ multiplex PCR. The data contain tens of thousands of clones, 96% of them singletons. The sequenced material came from PBMCs. All receptors come from a man between 18 and 29 years old in good health and CMV-seronegative.

This chain connects TRBV27 to TRBJ2-2; possibly TRBD1 for D (6 bases). The CDR3 consists of 13 residues. The germline gives CDR1 MNHEY, CDR2 SMNVEV (reference sequence). Between the trimmed V and J ends, which lost 8 bases and 6 bases, there was a span of 13 bases. The CDR3, as DNA: TGTGCCAGCGGACCACAGGGTGCCGGGGAGCTGTTTTTT. Protein product: CASGPQGAGELFF.

The chain combines TRBV10-3 with TRBJ2-2, with TRBD1 matching over 7 bases. Unmatched junction bases numbered 4, after V lost 7 bases and J lost 2 bases. Germline V gene sequence: CDR1 ENHRY, CDR2 SYGVKD. This CDR3 has 14 amino acids. CDR3 in DNA: TGTGCCATCACCACAGGGGATAACACCGGGGAGCTGTTTTTT. Protein sequence: CAITTGDNTGELFF.

The V call is TRBV11-2, the J call TRBJ2-4, with TRBD1 matching over 8 bases. J was trimmed by 0 bases and V by 5 bases; bases with no gene match: 9. Germline CDR1 reads SGHAT; CDR2 reads FQNNGV. There are 17 residues in the CDR3. CDR3 region: CASSPSGQGLAKNIQYF. The DNA for the CDR3 is TGTGCCAGCAGCCCGAGCGGACAGGGACTAGCCAAAAACATTCAGTACTTC.

V usage is TRBV29-1 and J usage is TRBJ2-7, with D unresolved. Germline CDR1 SQVTM, CDR2 ANQGSEA. The germline V and J ends were trimmed by 5 bases and 0 bases, with 14 bases remaining between them. The CDR3 consists of 14 residues. CDR3 loop: CSVNGQVDSYEQYF. The CDR3, as DNA: TGCAGCGTTAATGGGCAGGTTGACTCCTACGAGCAGTACTTC.

The CDR3 here is CASSRSSYNEQFF. The CDR3 region has the DNA TGTGCCAGCAGTCGGAGCTCCTACAATGAGCAGTTCTTC. The rearrangement joins TRBV6-6 to TRBJ2-1; D remains ambiguous. CDR3 length equals 13 residues. Germline CDR1 reads MNHNY; CDR2 reads SVGAGI (reference sequence). V was cut by 5 bases and J by 0 bases, with 5 bases left in between.